One and the same sample provided the 27 T cell receptor beta chains below, sequenced in a study of blood T cell repertoires in COVID-19. Sequencing was performed with immunoSEQ multiplex PCR; in TCRdb, only in-frame clones are kept and a portion is missing. The sample includes 280,000 or so clones, under 90% of them seen just once. The specimen was PBMCs or T cells enriched from blood (not recorded which). The receptors were gathered from a woman aged 50 to 60 who had been exposed to COVID-19.

The gene calls are TRBV9 and TRBJ2-1; TRBD2 might be the D (5 bases). Germline values: CDR1 SGDLS, CDR2 YYNGEE. Trimming left V 7 bases short and J 8 bases short, with 13 bases between. This CDR3 comprises 12 residues. The CDR3 nucleotides are TGTGCCAGCGGCCGGAGCGGTGATGAGCAGTTCTTC. Its protein product is CASGRSGDEQFF.

The chain couples TRBV13 to TRBJ2-4; D is possibly TRBD2 (5 bases). The V and J ends lost 1 base and 5 bases respectively, with 15 bases between them. The CDR3 is made up of 16 amino acids. The germline gives CDR1 PRHDT, CDR2 FYEKMQ (reference sequence). CDR3 sequence (DNA): TGTGCCAGCAGCTTAGCTGGGAGTGGGTACCAAAACATTCAGTACTTC. Residues: CASSLAGSGYQNIQYF.

This clone was counted a few times. This rearrangement joins TRBV30 to TRBJ1-2; a possible D gene is TRBD1 (6 bases). The CDR3 has 14 amino acids. Germline V lookup: CDR1 GTSNPN, CDR2 SVGIG (reference sequence). V lost 4 bases and J 3 bases, leaving 15 bases between the germline ends. The CDR3 spells CAWTQGFSDYGYTF. The CDR3 DNA follows: TGTGCCTGGACCCAGGGGTTTTCGGACTATGGCTACACCTTC.

The V and J genes are TRBV28 and TRBJ2-1; 11 bases are a match to TRBD2. The CDR3 contains 14 residues. The germline gives CDR1 MDHEN, CDR2 SYDVKM. Trimming removed 9 bases from V and 6 bases from J; junction bases left unmatched: 7. The chain's CDR3 is CASLAGGSSNEQFF. The CDR3 region has the DNA TGTGCCAGTCTAGCGGGGGGTTCAAGCAATGAGCAGTTCTTC.

The gene calls are TRBV5-1 and TRBJ1-6; D is possibly TRBD1 (6 bases). The V end was cut by 4 bases, the J end by 5 bases, with 13 bases between. This CDR3 region has 15 residues. Germline V CDR1 and CDR2: SGHRS, YFSETQ. In DNA form, the CDR3 reads TGCGCCAGCAGCACCTTACAGGGAGATAATTCACCCCTCCACTTT. Residues: CASSTLQGDNSPLHF.

V gene TRBV3-1 (or the pseudogene TRBV3-2) combines with J gene TRBJ1-1; 11 positions agree with TRBD1. V was pared by 9 bases and J by 4 bases, with 10 bases of the junction left unmatched. This CDR3 is 15 amino acids long. Germline V gene lookup returns CDR1 LGHDT and CDR2 YNNKEL (reference sequence). Here the CDR3 DNA reads TGTGCCAGTCGGGACAGGGGGGGAGGTGGCACTGAAGCTTTCTTT. Translated, it gives CASRDRGGGGTEAFF.

The chain carries TRBV5-6 and TRBJ2-1; a weak D match, TRBD1 (6 bases). Germline CDR1 reads SGHDT; CDR2 reads YYEEEE. V lost 4 bases to trimming and J lost 0 bases, with 14 bases between them. The CDR3 loop spans 16 amino acids. CDR3 sequence reads: CASSGDKLSSYNEQFF. CDR3 nucleotides: TGTGCCAGCAGCGGGGACAAATTAAGCTCCTACAATGAGCAGTTCTTC.

The chain couples TRBV25-1 to TRBJ1-6; D unresolved. Germline V lookup: CDR1 MGHDK, CDR2 SYGVNS. CDR3 length: 14 amino acids. The V end was cut by 7 bases, the J end by 7 bases, with 14 bases between. The CDR3 nucleotides are TGTGCCAGCACTAACCTCACTATGAATTCACCCCTCCACTTT. This codes for CASTNLTMNSPLHF. Full variable domain (rest looked up from reference TRBV25-1 and TRBJ1-6): EADIYQTPRYLVIGTGKKITLECSQTMGHDKMYWYQQDPGMELHLIHYSYGVNSTEKGDLSSESTVSRIRTEHFPLTLESARPSHTSQYLCASTNLTMNSPLHFGNGTRLTVT.

This clone appeared a few times. The V gene is TRBV5-1, the J gene TRBJ1-5; tentative D call: TRBD1 (6 bases). V was pared by 0 bases and J by 4 bases, with 8 bases between. Looked up from germline, CDR1 is SGHRS and CDR2 is YFSETQ. The CDR3 is 14 amino acids. This CDR3 is CASSLDRENQPQHF. The CDR3 nucleotides are TGCGCCAGCAGCTTGGACAGGGAAAATCAGCCCCAGCATTTT.

The chain has TRBV30 and TRBJ1-5, with TRBD1 matching over 10 bases. The CDR3 contains 15 residues. V lost 0 bases, J lost 6 bases, and 5 bases stayed unmatched. CDR1 and CDR2 (germline): GTSNPN, SVGIG (reference sequence). In nucleotides, the CDR3 is TGTGCCTGGAGTGTAATGGGACAGGGGTCTCAGCCCCAGCATTTT. Protein sequence: CAWSVMGQGSQPQHF.

This clone was observed once. This chain uses TRBV27 with TRBJ1-3; the match to TRBD1 covers 11 bases. The germline CDR1 and CDR2 sequences are MNHEY and SMNVEV (reference sequence). The CDR3 sequence is 16 residues long. The J segment lost 4 bases and the V segment lost 5 bases, leaving 7 bases of the junction unmatched. CDR3 residues: CASSPGTGGGGNTIYF. Written as DNA, the CDR3 is TGTGCCAGCAGTCCAGGGACAGGGGGTGGCGGAAACACCATATATTTT.

The rearrangement uses TRBV3-1 (or the pseudogene TRBV3-2) and TRBJ1-4, with D possibly matching TRBD1 (6 bases). Germline loops: CDR1 LGHDT, CDR2 YNNKEL (reference sequence). Trimming removed 1 base from V and 7 bases from J, with 13 bases in between. The CDR3 is 15 amino acids. The CDR3 DNA reads as TGTGCCAGCAGCCAAGTCCAGGGGCGGTTTGAAAAACTGTTTTTT. Translating gives CASSQVQGRFEKLFF.

The V call is TRBV11-2, the J call TRBJ2-3; D gene unclear. The V gene's germline CDR1 is SGHAT and CDR2 FQNNGV. Trimming took off 5 bases at V and 1 base at J, with 13 bases between the two ends. The CDR3 contains 15 residues. This chain's CDR3 is CASSLAATGTDTQYF. CDR3 DNA: TGTGCCAGCAGCCTCGCCGCCACTGGCACAGATACGCAGTATTTT.

The chain joins TRBV6-4 to TRBJ2-5; 8 nucleotides agree with TRBD1. The CDR3 sequence is 17 residues long. Germline V gives CDR1 MRHNA, CDR2 SNTAGT. The ends lost 3 bases at V and 2 bases at J; junction bases unmatched: 11. CDR3: CASSDLASGGKQETQYF. The CDR3 DNA follows: TGTGCCAGCAGTGATTTGGCCTCAGGGGGCAAGCAAGAGACCCAGTACTTC.

This sequence joins TRBV6-5 and TRBJ2-3, with D possibly matching TRBD2 (5 bases). V dropped 4 bases and J dropped 2 bases, with 10 bases sitting between them. The CDR3 is made up of 14 amino acids. Germline V CDR1 and CDR2: MNHEY, SVGAGI. The CDR3, as DNA: TGTGCCAGCAGTTCTGCGGGCCCCACAGATACGCAGTATTTT. Translating it yields CASSSAGPTDTQYF.

The CDR3 sequence is CATQTESSGNTIYF. The CDR3 DNA reads as TGTGCCACCCAGACAGAGAGCTCTGGAAACACCATATATTTT. V usage is TRBV19 and J usage is TRBJ1-3; D possibly corresponds to TRBD1 (5 bases). The CDR3 is made up of 14 amino acids. V shed 10 bases and J shed 0 bases, with 13 bases lying between them. Germline V gene sequence: CDR1 LNHDA, CDR2 SQIVND (reference sequence).

This clone was seen just once. V is TRBV4-2 and J is TRBJ1-1; D call uncertain. V was trimmed by 0 bases and J by 3 bases, leaving 11 bases between them. CDR1 and CDR2 from the germline V gene are LGHNA and YNFKEQ. This CDR3 spans 15 amino acids. The CDR3 spells CASSQELTLDTEAFF. The CDR3 nucleotides read TGTGCCAGCAGCCAAGAACTTACCCTGGACACTGAAGCTTTCTTT.

This sequence joins TRBV30 and TRBJ1-2, with D tentatively TRBD1 (5 bases). The germline V gene encodes CDR1 GTSNPN and CDR2 SVGIG (reference sequence). V was shortened by 5 bases and J by 4 bases, with 14 bases between the two germline ends. CDR3 length: 13 amino acids. CDR3 residues: CAWDMGLSYGYTF. CDR3 DNA: TGTGCCTGGGATATGGGACTCAGCTATGGCTACACCTTC.

CDR3 coding DNA: TGCAGCGCCCGACAGGGGCAGGGAGGCTACACCTTC. It codes for CSARQGQGGYTF. This chain joins TRBV29-1 and TRBJ1-2; 8 nucleotides match TRBD1. Germline V gene data show CDR1 as SQVTM and CDR2 as ANQGSEA. CDR3 size: 12 residues. J lost 8 bases, V lost 7 bases, and 9 bases had no gene match.

This sequence joins TRBV2 and TRBJ2-1, with 10 bases fitting TRBD2. V shed 3 bases, J shed 6 bases, and the junction held 14 bases outside the gene matches. CDR1 SNHLY and CDR2 FYNNEI come from the germline V gene. The CDR3 is 18 amino acids. CDR3 amino acids: CASSDSSGGTLGFNEQFF. Here the CDR3 DNA reads TGTGCCAGCAGTGATAGTAGCGGGGGGACCCTGGGGTTCAATGAGCAGTTCTTC.

V usage is TRBV23-1 and J usage is TRBJ1-5; TRBD1 agrees at 11 bases. TRBV23-1 is an ORF, and what it does is uncertain. Unmatched junction bases numbered 23, after V lost 0 bases and J lost 10 bases. This CDR3 has 21 amino acids. This CDR3 reads CASSQSMKGQGARDSRCPQHF. The CDR3 region has the DNA TGCGCCAGCAGTCAATCAATGAAAGGACAGGGGGCGCGGGATAGCAGATGCCCCCAGCATTTT.

The J gene is TRBJ1-2, the V gene TRBV28, with 12 bases matching TRBD1. CDR3 length equals 15 residues. V shed 6 bases and J 4 bases; nucleotides not matched to a gene: 6. Germline CDR1 MDHEN, CDR2 SYDVKM. CDR3 bases: TGTGCCAGCAGACGAGGGACAGGGGGCAGCTATGGCTACACCTTC. The encoded protein is CASRRGTGGSYGYTF.

The gene calls are TRBV2 and TRBJ1-2; D is perhaps TRBD1 (5 bases). The germline gives CDR1 SNHLY, CDR2 FYNNEI. Trimming removed 11 bases at V and 2 bases at J, with 12 bases between. The CDR3 runs 12 residues. The CDR3 spells CAGLTDNYGYTF. CDR3 in DNA: TGTGCCGGTTTGACAGACAACTATGGCTACACCTTC. The whole variable domain, remainder taken from reference TRBV2 and TRBJ1-2, is EPEVTQTPSHQVTQMGQEVILRCVPISNHLYFYWYRQILGQKVEFLVSFYNNEISEKSEIFDDQFSVERPDGSNFTLKIRSTKLEDSAMYFCAGLTDNYGYTFGSGTRLTVV.

The chain joins TRBV29-1 to TRBJ1-2, with TRBD1 matching 9 bases. The junction had 4 bases not matched to a gene; V was cut back by 1 base and J by 7 bases. This CDR3 comprises 13 residues. Germline CDR1 and CDR2: SQVTM and ANQGSEA. As DNA, the CDR3 is TGCAGCGTTGAAGGGACAGGGGCGAGTGGCTACACCTTC. This translates into CSVEGTGASGYTF. The entire variable domain, with the rest obtained from reference TRBV29-1 and TRBJ1-2, is as follows: SAVISQKPSRDICQRGTSLTIQCQVDSQVTMMFWYRQQPGQSLTLIATANQGSEATYESGFVIDKFPISRPNLTFSTLTVSNMSPEDSSIYLCSVEGTGASGYTFGSGTRLTVV.

V gene TRBV5-4 combines with J gene TRBJ1-3; maybe TRBD1 (5 bases). Trimming removed 4 bases at V and 1 base at J, with 18 bases between. From germline, CDR1 is SGHNT and CDR2 YYREEE (reference sequence). The CDR3 is 17 residues long. The CDR3: CASSLQGGGRSGNTIYF. The CDR3 region has the DNA TGTGCCAGCAGCCTCCAGGGTGGAGGGCGGTCTGGAAACACCATATATTTT.

The V gene is TRBV9, the J gene TRBJ2-2; D perhaps matches TRBD1 (5 bases). This CDR3 comprises 17 residues. Germline CDR1 is SGDLS and CDR2 is YYNGEE. The V end was cut by 0 bases, the J end by 0 bases, with 12 bases between. Written as DNA, the CDR3 is TGTGCCAGCAGCGTAGCAGTGGGGCAGCCGAACACCGGGGAGCTGTTTTTT. Amino acid sequence: CASSVAVGQPNTGELFF. Full variable domain (remainder filled in from reference TRBV9 and TRBJ2-2): DSGVTQTPKHLITATGQRVTLRCSPRSGDLSVYWYQQSLDQGLQFLIQYYNGEERAKGNILERFSAQQFPDLHSELNLSSLELGDSALYFCASSVAVGQPNTGELFFGEGSRLTVL.

This clone has a handful of counts. The gene calls are TRBV27 and TRBJ1-6, with D possibly matching TRBD1 (5 bases). The CDR3 length is 14 residues. Germline V CDR1 and CDR2: MNHEY, SMNVEV (reference sequence). The V gene lost 4 bases and the J gene lost 10 bases, with 14 bases spanning the gap. The CDR3 loop is CASSSTVLRSPLHF. As DNA, the CDR3 is TGTGCCAGCAGTTCGACAGTGTTGAGGTCACCCCTCCACTTT.